This T cell receptor beta chain was recovered during a study of T cell repertoires in cytomegalovirus infection. Overall study results and limits: Clonotype analysis showed dominance of the ex vivo response by HLA-C-restricted CMV-specific TCR beta clonotypes.

V was clipped by 3 bases and J by 6 bases, with 15 bases between them. This CDR3 is 15 amino acids long. Worth noting for this clonotype: The antigen is not known.

TCRdb passed the reads through MiXCR, listing each CDR3 protein once. The repertoire includes roughly 760,000 distinct CDR3 sequences, 35% of them detected once, and around 3% sits in the top ten. The sample taken for sequencing was PBMCs. The J gene is TRBJ2-1, the V gene TRBV12-3 or TRBV12-4; D is unresolved. The receptor was isolated from a human donor in good health (CMV status not recorded). Some clones in this sample may be carry-over from other donors' samples. The CDR3 region has the DNA TGTGCCAGCAGTTTGCGACTGGATTACCTCAATGAGCAGTTCTTC. Protein sequence: CASSLRLDYLNEQFF.